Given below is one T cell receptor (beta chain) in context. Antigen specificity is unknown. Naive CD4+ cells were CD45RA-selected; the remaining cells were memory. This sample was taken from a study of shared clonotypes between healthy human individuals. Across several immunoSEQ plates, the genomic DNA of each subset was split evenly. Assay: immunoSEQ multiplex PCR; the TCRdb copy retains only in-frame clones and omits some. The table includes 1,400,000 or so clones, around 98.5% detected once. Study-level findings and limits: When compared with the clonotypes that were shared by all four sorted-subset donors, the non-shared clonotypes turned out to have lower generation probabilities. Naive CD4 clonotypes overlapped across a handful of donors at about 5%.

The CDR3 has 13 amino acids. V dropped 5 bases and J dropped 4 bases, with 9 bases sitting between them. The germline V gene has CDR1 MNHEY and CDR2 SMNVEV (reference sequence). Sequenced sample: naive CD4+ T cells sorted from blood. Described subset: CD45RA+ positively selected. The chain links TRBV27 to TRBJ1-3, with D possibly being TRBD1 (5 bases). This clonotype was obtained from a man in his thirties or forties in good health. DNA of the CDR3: TGTGCCAGCAGTCAACGGACAGGAAACACCATATATTTT. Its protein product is CASSQRTGNTIYF.